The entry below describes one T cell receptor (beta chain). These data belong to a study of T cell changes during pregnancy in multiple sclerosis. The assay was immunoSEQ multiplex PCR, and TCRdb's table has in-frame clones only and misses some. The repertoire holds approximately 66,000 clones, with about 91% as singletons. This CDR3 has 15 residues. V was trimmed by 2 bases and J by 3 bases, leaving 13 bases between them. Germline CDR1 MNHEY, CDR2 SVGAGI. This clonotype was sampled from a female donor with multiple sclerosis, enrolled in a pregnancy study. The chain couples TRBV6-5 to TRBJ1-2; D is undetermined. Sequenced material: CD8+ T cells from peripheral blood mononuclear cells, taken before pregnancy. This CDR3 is CASSYQAVNDYGYTF. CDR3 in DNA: TGTGCCAGCAGTTACCAGGCAGTAAACGACTATGGCTACACCTTC.